Shown below are 10 T cell receptor beta chains from a single sample sequenced in a study of blood T cell repertoires in COVID-19. Using immunoSEQ multiplex PCR, the repertoire was profiled, and TCRdb retains in-frame clones only, with some absent. Seen here are 200,000 to 250,000 clones, roughly 84% observed once, and the top ten hold about 0.93%. The sample comprised peripheral blood. The receptors here all came from a middle-aged man with acute or convalescent COVID-19.

The chain combines TRBV6-5 with TRBJ1-3; weak D call: TRBD1 (5 bases). The CDR3 extends over 15 amino acids. CDR1 is MNHEY, CDR2 SVGAGI, per germline. With 4 bases removed from V and 4 bases from J, the gap between germline ends came to 14 bases. The CDR3 bases are TGTGCCAGCAGTTCCCCGGGCAGGGCCGGAAACACCATATATTTT. It is translated as CASSSPGRAGNTIYF.

In this sample, this clone turned up once. V gene TRBV6-1 combines with J gene TRBJ1-3; D might be TRBD1 (5 bases). This CDR3 region has 17 residues. With 4 bases removed from V and 0 bases from J, the gap between germline ends came to 16 bases. From germline, CDR1 is MNHNS and CDR2 SASEGT. The CDR3, as DNA: TGTGCCAGCAGTGCACGGCTGGACAAAATCTCTGGAAACACCATATATTTT. This encodes CASSARLDKISGNTIYF.

The CDR3 region has the DNA TGTGCCAGCAGCCCTACGACAGGGTTAGAGACCCAGTACTTC. It specifies CASSPTTGLETQYF. The V gene is TRBV11-2, the J gene TRBJ2-5; 7 bases are a match to TRBD1. CDR3 length: 14 residues. Germline assignment: CDR1 SGHAT and CDR2 FQNNGV. Unmatched junction bases numbered 7, after V lost 5 bases and J lost 4 bases.

The chain employs TRBV5-5 and TRBJ2-5; 12 positions agree with TRBD2. From germline, CDR1 is SGHKS and CDR2 YYEKEE (reference sequence). The junction had 2 bases not matched to a gene; V was cut back by 4 bases and J by 1 base. This CDR3 comprises 15 residues. The CDR3 is CASSILAGGQETQYF. The CDR3 coding sequence is TGTGCCAGCAGCATACTAGCGGGGGGCCAAGAGACCCAGTACTTC.

This clone was seen a single time. V and J are TRBV2 and TRBJ1-1, with 9 bases identical to TRBD1. Germline CDR1 and CDR2: SNHLY and FYNNEI. V was pared by 5 bases and J by 6 bases, with 4 bases of the junction left unmatched. The CDR3 spans 13 residues. The CDR3 DNA reads TGTGCCAGCAGTCCACAGGGGGCTTCTGAAGCTTTCTTT. Protein: CASSPQGASEAFF.

The genes are TRBV5-1 and TRBJ1-3; D may be TRBD1 (5 bases). V lost 3 bases and J lost 2, with 12 bases in between. The CDR3 has 15 amino acids. Germline V CDR1 and CDR2: SGHRS, YFSETQ. CDR3 nucleotides: TGCGCCAGCAGCTCGTCAGGGATCGCTGGAAACACCATATATTTT. This encodes CASSSSGIAGNTIYF.

The chain couples TRBV5-1 to TRBJ2-1; 8 bases agree with TRBD2. The CDR3 contains 15 residues. The germline V gene has CDR1 SGHRS and CDR2 YFSETQ. Trimming cost V 0 bases and J 6 bases; bases outside gene matches: 5. DNA for the CDR3: TGCGCCAGCAGCTTGGTGGATAGCGGGGCCAATGAGCAGTTCTTC. Encoded protein: CASSLVDSGANEQFF.

In this sample, this clone turned up once. This chain uses TRBV4-1 with TRBJ2-7; 7 bases fit TRBD1. V was clipped by 2 bases and J by 5 bases; unmatched bases: 6. CDR3 length equals 14 residues. Germline CDR1 reads MGHRA; CDR2 reads YSYEKL. CDR3: CASSQRTGTNEQYF. CDR3 coding DNA: TGCGCCAGCAGCCAACGGACAGGAACGAACGAGCAGTACTTC.

The chain is built from TRBV30 and TRBJ2-1; D might be TRBD2 (6 bases). The CDR3 covers 12 residues. Between the trimmed V and J ends, which lost 4 bases and 6 bases, there was a span of 10 bases. CDR1 is GTSNPN and CDR2 is SVGIG in the germline V gene (reference sequence). CDR3 in amino acids: CAWTLGGNEQFF. CDR3 coding DNA: TGTGCCTGGACACTGGGGGGCAATGAGCAGTTCTTC. Filled out from reference TRBV30 and TRBJ2-1, the complete variable domain reads SQTIHQWPATLVQPVGSPLSLECTVEGTSNPNLYWYRQAAGRGLQLLFYSVGIGQISSEVPQNLSASRPQDRQFILSSKKLLLSDSGFYLCAWTLGGNEQFFGPGTRLTVL.

The CDR3 is CASSNYQSQYSFNEQFF. CDR3 sequence (DNA): TGTGCCAGCAGTAACTATCAAAGCCAATACTCCTTCAATGAGCAGTTCTTC. The V and J genes are TRBV21-1 and TRBJ2-1; TRBD2 is taken as the D call from the table, unchecked against the DNA. TRBV21-1 is assigned pseudogene status. This CDR3 contains 17 residues.